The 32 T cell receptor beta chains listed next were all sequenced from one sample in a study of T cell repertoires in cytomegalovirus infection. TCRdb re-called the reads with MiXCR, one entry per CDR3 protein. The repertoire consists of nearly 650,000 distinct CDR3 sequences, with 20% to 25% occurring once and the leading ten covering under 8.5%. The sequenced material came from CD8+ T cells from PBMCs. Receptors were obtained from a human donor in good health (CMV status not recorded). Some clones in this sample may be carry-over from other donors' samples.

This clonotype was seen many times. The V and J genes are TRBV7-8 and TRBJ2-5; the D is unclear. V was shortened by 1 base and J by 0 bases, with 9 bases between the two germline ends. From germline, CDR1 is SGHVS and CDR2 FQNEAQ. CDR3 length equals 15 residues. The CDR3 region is CASSLEGFYQETQYF. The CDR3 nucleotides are TGTGCCAGCAGCTTAGAAGGGTTTTACCAAGAGACCCAGTACTTC. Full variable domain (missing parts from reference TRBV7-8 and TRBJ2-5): GAGVSQSPRYKVAKRGQDVALRCDPISGHVSLFWYQQALGQGPEFLTYFQNEAQLDKSGLPSDRFFAERPEGSVSTLKIQRTQQEDSAVYLCASSLEGFYQETQYFGPGTRLLVL.

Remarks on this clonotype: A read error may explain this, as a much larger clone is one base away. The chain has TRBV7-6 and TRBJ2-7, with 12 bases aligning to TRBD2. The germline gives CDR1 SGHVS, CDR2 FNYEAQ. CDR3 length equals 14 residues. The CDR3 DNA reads TGTGCCAACAGCTCCAGACTAGCGGGGGACGAGCAGTACTTC. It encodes CANSSRLAGDEQYF.

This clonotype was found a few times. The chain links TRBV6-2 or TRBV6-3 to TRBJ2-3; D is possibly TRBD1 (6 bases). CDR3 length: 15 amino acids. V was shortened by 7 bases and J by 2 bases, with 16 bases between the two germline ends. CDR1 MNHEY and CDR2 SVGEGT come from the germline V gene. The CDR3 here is CASNSGHLFTDTQYF. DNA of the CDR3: TGTGCCAGCAACTCGGGACACCTCTTCACAGATACGCAGTATTTT.

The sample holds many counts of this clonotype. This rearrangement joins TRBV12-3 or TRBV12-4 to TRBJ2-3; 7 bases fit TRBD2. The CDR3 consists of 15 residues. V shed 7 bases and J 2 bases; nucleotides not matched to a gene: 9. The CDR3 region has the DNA TGTGCCAGCACCCCCTCCGGGGGGTACACAGATACGCAGTATTTT. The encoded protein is CASTPSGGYTDTQYF.

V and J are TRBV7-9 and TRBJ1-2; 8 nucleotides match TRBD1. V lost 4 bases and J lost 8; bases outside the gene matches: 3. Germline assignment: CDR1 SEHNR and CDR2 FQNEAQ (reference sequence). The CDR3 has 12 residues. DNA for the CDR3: TGTGCCAGCAGCTCGGGACAGGTGGGCTACACCTTC. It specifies CASSSGQVGYTF.

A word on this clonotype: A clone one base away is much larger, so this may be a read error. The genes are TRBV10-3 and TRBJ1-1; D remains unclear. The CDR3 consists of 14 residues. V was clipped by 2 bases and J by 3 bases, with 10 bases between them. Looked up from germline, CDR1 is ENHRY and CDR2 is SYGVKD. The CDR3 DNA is TGTGCCATCAGTGAGAGCACAGCCCACACTGAAGCTTTCTTT. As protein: CAISESTAHTEAFF.

The CDR3 is CSVEVLRSVYGGGDSNQPQHF. Written as DNA, the CDR3 is TGCAGCGTTGAAGTATTGCGAAGTGTTTACGGAGGGGGAGATAGCAATCAGCCCCAGCATTTT. The V call is TRBV29-1, the J call TRBJ1-5; D is perhaps TRBD1 (6 bases). CDR1 and CDR2 from the germline V gene are SQVTM and ANQGSEA. Trimming cost V 1 base and J 0 bases, with 28 bases left between them. The CDR3 sequence is 21 residues long.

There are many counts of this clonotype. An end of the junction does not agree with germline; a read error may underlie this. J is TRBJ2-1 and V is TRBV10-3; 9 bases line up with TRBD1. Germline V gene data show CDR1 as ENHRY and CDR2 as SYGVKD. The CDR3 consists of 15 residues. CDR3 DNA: TGTGCCATCGGTGATGGGACAGGGAAAAGCAATGAGCAGTTCTTC. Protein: CAIGDGTGKSNEQFF.

As DNA, the CDR3 is TGCAGCGTTGAAGATTCTTCCGACTTAGGCTATGGCTACACCTTC. This encodes CSVEDSSDLGYGYTF. The chain recombines TRBV29-1 with TRBJ1-2; D is uncertain. The CDR3 totals 15 residues. V was pared by 0 bases and J by 4 bases, with 15 bases between. Germline V gene sequence: CDR1 SQVTM, CDR2 ANQGSEA.

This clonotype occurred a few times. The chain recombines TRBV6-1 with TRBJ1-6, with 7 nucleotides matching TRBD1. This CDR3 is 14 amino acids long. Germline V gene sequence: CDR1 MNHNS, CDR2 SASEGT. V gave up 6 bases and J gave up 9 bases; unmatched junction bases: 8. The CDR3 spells CASSTDRVASPLHF. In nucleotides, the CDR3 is TGTGCCAGCAGCACCGACAGGGTGGCTTCACCCCTCCACTTT.

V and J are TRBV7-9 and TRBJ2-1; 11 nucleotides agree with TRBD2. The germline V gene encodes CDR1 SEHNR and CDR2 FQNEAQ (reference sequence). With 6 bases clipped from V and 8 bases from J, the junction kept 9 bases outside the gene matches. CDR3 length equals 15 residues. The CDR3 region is CASRDSGGAFDEQFF. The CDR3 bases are TGTGCCAGCAGGGATAGCGGGGGGGCCTTCGATGAGCAGTTCTTC.

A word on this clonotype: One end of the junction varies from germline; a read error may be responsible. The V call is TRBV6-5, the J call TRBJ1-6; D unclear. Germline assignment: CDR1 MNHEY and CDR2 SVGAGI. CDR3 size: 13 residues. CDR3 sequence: CASRPPFDGRLRF. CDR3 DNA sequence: TGTGCCAGCAGACCCCCTTTTGACGGGAGACTCCGCTTT.

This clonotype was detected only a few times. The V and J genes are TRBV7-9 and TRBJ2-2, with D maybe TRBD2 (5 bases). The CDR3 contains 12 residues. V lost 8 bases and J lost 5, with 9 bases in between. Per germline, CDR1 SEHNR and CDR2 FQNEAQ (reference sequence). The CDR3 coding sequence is TGTGCCAGCCCACCGGGGACCGGGGAGCTGTTTTTT. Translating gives CASPPGTGELFF.

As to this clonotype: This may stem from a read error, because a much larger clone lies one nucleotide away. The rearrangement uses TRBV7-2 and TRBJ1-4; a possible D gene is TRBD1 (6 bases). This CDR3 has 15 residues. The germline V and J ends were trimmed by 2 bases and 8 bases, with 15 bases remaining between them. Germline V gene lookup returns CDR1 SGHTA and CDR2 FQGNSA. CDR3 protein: CASSLWGRGGEKLFF. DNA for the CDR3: TGTGCCAGCAGCTTATGGGGCAGGGGAGGAGAAAAACTGTTTTTT.

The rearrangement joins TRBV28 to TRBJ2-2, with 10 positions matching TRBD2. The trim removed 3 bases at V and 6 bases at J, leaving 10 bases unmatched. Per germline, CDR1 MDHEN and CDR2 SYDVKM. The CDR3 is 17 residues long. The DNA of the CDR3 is TGTGCCAGCAGTTTTCTAGCGGGGGTGAAATGGGCCGGGGAGCTGTTTTTT. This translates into CASSFLAGVKWAGELFF.

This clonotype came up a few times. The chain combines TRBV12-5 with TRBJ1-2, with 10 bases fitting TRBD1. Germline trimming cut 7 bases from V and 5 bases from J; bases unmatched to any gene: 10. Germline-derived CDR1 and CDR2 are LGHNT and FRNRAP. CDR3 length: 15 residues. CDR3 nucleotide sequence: TGTGCTAGTGCGGAGGGGACAGGGGTAAAGTATGGCTACACCTTC. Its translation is CASAEGTGVKYGYTF.

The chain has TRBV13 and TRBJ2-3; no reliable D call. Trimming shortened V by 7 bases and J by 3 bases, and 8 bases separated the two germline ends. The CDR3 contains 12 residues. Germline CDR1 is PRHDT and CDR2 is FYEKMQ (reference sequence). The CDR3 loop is CASTMLTDTQYF. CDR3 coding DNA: TGTGCCAGCACCATGTTAACAGATACGCAGTATTTT.

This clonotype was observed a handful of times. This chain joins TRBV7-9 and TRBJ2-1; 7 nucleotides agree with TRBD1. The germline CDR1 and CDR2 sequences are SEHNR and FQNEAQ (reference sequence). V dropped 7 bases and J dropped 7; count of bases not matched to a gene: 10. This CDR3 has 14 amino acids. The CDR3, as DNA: TGTGCCAGCAACCCCGACAGGGATCGAAATGAGCAGTTCTTC. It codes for CASNPDRDRNEQFF. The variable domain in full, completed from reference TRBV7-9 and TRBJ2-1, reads DTGVSQNPRHKITKRGQNVTFRCDPISEHNRLYWYRQTLGQGPEFLTYFQNEAQLEKSRLLSDRFSAERPKGSFSTLEIQRTEQGDSAMYLCASNPDRDRNEQFFGPGTRLTVL.

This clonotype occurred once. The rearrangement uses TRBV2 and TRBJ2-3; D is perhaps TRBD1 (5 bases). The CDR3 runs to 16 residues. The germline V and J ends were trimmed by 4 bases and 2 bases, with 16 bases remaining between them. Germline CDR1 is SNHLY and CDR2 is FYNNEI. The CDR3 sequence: CASSGQGSHYTDTQYF. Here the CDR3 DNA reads TGTGCCAGCAGTGGCCAGGGTTCTCACTACACAGATACGCAGTATTTT.

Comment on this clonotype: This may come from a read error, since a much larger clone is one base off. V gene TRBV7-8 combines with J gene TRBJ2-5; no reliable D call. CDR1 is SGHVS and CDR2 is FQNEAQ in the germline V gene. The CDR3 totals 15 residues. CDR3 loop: CTSSLVGSDQETQYF. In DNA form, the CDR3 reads TGTACCAGCAGCTTAGTAGGTTCAGACCAAGAGACCCAGTACTTC. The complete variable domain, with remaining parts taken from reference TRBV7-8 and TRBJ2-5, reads GAGVSQSPRYKVAKRGQDVALRCDPISGHVSLFWYQQALGQGPEFLTYFQNEAQLDKSGLPSDRFFAERPEGSVSTLKIQRTQQEDSAVYLCTSSLVGSDQETQYFGPGTRLLVL.

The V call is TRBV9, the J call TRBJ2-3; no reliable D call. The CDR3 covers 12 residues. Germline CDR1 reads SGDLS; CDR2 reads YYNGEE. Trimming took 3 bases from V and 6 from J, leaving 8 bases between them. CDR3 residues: CASSAYGDTQYF. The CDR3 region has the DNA TGTGCCAGCAGCGCATACGGGGATACGCAGTATTTT.

CDR3 sequence reads: CASSFGQKDQPQHF. The DNA for the CDR3 is TGTGCCAGCAGTTTCGGACAGAAGGATCAGCCCCAGCATTTT. The rearrangement joins TRBV3-1 to TRBJ1-5; D perhaps matches TRBD1 (6 bases). Germline lookup yields CDR1 LGHDT and CDR2 YNNKEL (reference sequence). The CDR3 length is 14 residues. V was clipped by 6 bases and J by 5 bases, with 14 bases between them.

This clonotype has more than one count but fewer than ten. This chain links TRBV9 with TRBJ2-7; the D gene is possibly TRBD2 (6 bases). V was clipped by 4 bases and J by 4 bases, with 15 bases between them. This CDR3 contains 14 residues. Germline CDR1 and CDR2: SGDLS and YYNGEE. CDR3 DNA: TGTGCCAGCAGCCTCGGACTATCATCGTACGAGCAGTACTTC. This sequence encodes CASSLGLSSYEQYF.

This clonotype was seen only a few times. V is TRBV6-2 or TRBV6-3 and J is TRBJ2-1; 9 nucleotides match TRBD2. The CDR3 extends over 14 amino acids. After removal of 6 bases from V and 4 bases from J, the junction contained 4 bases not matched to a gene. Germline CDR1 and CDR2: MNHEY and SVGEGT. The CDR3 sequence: CASRPGLAYNEQFF. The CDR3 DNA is TGTGCCAGCAGACCCGGACTAGCGTACAATGAGCAGTTCTTC.

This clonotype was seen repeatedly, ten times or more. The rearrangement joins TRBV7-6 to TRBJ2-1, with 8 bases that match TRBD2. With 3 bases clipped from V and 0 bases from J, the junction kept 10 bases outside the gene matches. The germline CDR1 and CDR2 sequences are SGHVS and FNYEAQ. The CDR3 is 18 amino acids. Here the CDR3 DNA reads TGTGCCAGCAGCTTCCCAGCGGGGGCCCCTTCCTCCTACAATGAGCAGTTCTTC. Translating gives CASSFPAGAPSSYNEQFF.

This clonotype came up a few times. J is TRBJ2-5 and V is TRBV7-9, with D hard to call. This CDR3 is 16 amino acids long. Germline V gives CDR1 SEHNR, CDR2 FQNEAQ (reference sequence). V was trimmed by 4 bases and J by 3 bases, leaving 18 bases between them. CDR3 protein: CASSSSLTGPKETQYF. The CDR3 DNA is TGTGCCAGCAGCTCATCACTTACCGGGCCCAAAGAGACCCAGTACTTC.

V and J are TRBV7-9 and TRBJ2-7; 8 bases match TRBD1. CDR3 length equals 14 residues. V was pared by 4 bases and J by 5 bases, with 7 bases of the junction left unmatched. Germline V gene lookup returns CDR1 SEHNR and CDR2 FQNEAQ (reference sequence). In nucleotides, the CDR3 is TGTGCCAGCAGCTCCCAGACAGGGGCCAACGAGCAGTACGTC. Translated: CASSSQTGANEQYV.

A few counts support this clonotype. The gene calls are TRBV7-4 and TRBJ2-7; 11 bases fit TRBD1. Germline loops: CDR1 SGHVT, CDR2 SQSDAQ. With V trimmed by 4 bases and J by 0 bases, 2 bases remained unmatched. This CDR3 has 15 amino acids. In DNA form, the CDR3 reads TGTGCCAGCAGCTCGGGACAGGGGGACTCCTACGAGCAGTACTTC. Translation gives CASSSGQGDSYEQYF.

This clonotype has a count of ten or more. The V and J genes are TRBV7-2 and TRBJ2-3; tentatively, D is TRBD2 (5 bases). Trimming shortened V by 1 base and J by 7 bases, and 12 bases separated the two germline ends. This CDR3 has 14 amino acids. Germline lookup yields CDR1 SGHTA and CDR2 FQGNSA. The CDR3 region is CASSLEVGGHTQYF. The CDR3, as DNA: TGTGCCAGCAGCTTAGAAGTAGGAGGCCATACGCAGTATTTT.

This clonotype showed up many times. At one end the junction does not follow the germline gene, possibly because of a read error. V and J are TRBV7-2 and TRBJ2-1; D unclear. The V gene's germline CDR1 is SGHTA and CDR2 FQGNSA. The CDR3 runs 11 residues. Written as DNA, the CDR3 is TGTGCCAGCAGCTCCCACTCGAGTCAGGTCTTC. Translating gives CASSSHSSQVF.

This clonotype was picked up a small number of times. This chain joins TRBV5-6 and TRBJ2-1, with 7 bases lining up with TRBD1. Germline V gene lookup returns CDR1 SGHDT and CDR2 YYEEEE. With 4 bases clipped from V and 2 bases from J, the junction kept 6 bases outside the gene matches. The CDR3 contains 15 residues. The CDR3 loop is CASSLQTGTYNEQFF. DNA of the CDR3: TGTGCCAGCAGCCTCCAGACAGGGACCTACAATGAGCAGTTCTTC.

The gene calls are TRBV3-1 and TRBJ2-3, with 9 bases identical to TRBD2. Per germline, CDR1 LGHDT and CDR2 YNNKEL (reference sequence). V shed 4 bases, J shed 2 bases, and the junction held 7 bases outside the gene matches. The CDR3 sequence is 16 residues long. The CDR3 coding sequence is TGTGCCAGCAGCCGCGAGCGGGGGGCTCTCACAGATACGCAGTATTTT. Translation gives CASSRERGALTDTQYF.